The entry below describes one TCR beta chain. Its antigen remains unidentified. No base qualities exist here, and no much larger clone lies one base off it. V and J are truncated by 3 bases and 2 bases respectively, leaving an intervening sequence of 9 bases. Via the germline V gene, CDR1 is KGHDR and CDR2 SFDVKD. Including the terminal cysteine and phenylalanine, the CDR3 comprises 14 residues. Here the CDR3 DNA is all that survives: 42 bases in frame from base 1. The sequencing machine was an Illumina NovaSeq 6000. Using 5'RACE with constant-segment primers, TCRalpha and TCRbeta cDNA libraries were constructed, with sample barcodes and unique molecular identifiers added in the process. Trizol reagent was used to extract RNA from every sample. Amplification of the libraries took two PCR steps, and the second step added a second sample barcode plus Illumina TruSeq adapters. The libraries were sequenced on an Illumina NovaSeq using 2 x 150 bp paired-end reads. In the authors' own workflow: Reads were demultiplexed and collapsed into UMI-guided consensus sequences with migec v1.2.7. Using mixcr v2.1.11, the UMI consensuses were aligned to TRA and TRB V and J templates and assembled into clonotypes. A clonotype was counted as expanded or contracted only when both edgeR and NoisET called the clonotype significant, with the noise models trained on biological replicates. For edgeR calls, a false discovery rate-adjusted p below 0.01 and a log2 fold-change threshold of 1 were applied. As an exploratory analysis of dynamics, PCA with hierarchical clustering was applied to max-normalized trajectories of the 1000 most abundant clonotypes. Separately sequenced CD4+ and CD8+ repertoires were used to assign the CD4 or CD8 phenotype of responding clones. The public reads were run again by TCRdb, first through fastp at Q25 and then through MiXCR, and only productive beta chains were kept. One record per CDR3 amino acid sequence lists the most common genes and DNA. These V and J calls rely on TCRdb rather than the paper's analysis. The sample includes 210,000 or so distinct CDR3 sequences, with around 30% observed a single time. The ten largest make up 9.5% to 12% of the sample.

This sample is part of a study of T-cell memory formation after mild COVID-19 (TCRdb year 2021). As for the study more broadly: TCR sequence clusters from the two donors were found to be largely donor specific. In two donors, T-cell clones that expanded and contracted after mild COVID-19 were tracked by sequencing TCRalpha and TCRbeta repertoires over time. The cohort was made up of two young adult volunteers, one female and one male, who were previously healthy.

Ficoll-Paque density gradient centrifugation was the method used to isolate PBMCs. The investigation overall reported the following: Whether the second-wave clones peaking on day 37 were SARS-CoV-2 specific was not confirmed. The study covered only a couple of mild cases, and larger cohorts including severe cases with pre-infection samples were considered necessary. Contracting CD4+ clones were found mainly in CM and EM memory subsets, while CD8+ clones were enriched in EMRA. The detection of some responding clones in pre-infection memory suggests that pre-existing cross-reactive memory T cells joined the SARS-CoV-2 response. From day 15 to 85, contracting clones showed balanced CD4/CD8 phenotypes, whereas a second wave of clones that expanded from day 15 to 37 leaned towards CD4+.

The TCR was taken from an adult woman who had mild COVID-19 (a few samples of this study predate the infection). The sample titles of this study are shuffled in the database, so cell type and time point are left out; the donor was told from shared clones. The rearrangement combines TRBV24-1 with TRBJ2-5; perhaps TRBD2 is the D gene, with 6 bases matching. The sample consisted of PBMCs or a T cell subset sorted from them (not recorded which). The DNA reads TGTGCCACCAGTGATCCCGGACTACAAGAGACCCAGTACTTC. It encodes CATSDPGLQETQYF.